The rows below give T cell receptor beta chains drawn from one sample of a study of shared clonotypes between healthy human individuals. Profiling relied on immunoSEQ multiplex PCR, and the TCRdb table lists in-frame clones only, not all of them. Of about 2.1 million clones in the sample, around 93% were seen once. Sequencing was done on a sample of naive CD8+ T cells from PBMCs. These receptors all stem from a man aged 18 to 29 in good health. Some clones in this sample may be carry-over from other donors' samples. The CDR3 runs from the conserved cysteine through the conserved F or W. Each record gives: V gene, J gene, D gene, clone size, CDR3 DNA, CDR3 protein. The D gene is left open where the match is weak. Only some rows state a clone size, as once, few, many or a class for expanded clones.

TRBV9	TRBJ2-5	TRBD1	-	TGTGCCAGCAGCGGCGGGGACAGGGGACCACAAGAGACCCAGTACTTC	CASSGGDRGPQETQYF
TRBV9	TRBJ2-6	-	-	TGTGCCAGCAGCGTAGCTACAGGGCCCAGTGGCACAGGTGGGGCCAACGTCCTGACTTTC	CASSVATGPSGTGGANVLTF
TRBV4-1	TRBJ2-1	TRBD2	-	TGCGCCAGCAGCCAAGATCGGGCTAGCGGATACAATGAGCAGTTCTTC	CASSQDRASGYNEQFF
TRBV5-1	TRBJ2-2	TRBD1	-	TGCGCCAGCAGCCAAGGGCCGGGACAGGGGAGCACCGGGGAGCTGTTTTTT	CASSQGPGQGSTGELFF
TRBV18	TRBJ2-7	TRBD2	-	TGTGCCAGCTCCCCCGGGACTAGCGGGAGGATGGACGAGCAGTACTTC	CASSPGTSGRMDEQYF
TRBV28	TRBJ2-7	TRBD2	-	TGTGCCAGCAGTTTCTACGGGACTAGCGGGAGGGCCTACGAGCAGTACTTC	CASSFYGTSGRAYEQYF
TRBV27	TRBJ2-5	TRBD1	-	TGTGCCAGCAGTTCAATCGGGACAGGGGGCGCGGAGACCCAGTACTTC	CASSSIGTGGAETQYF
TRBV2	TRBJ1-2	-	-	TGTGCCAGCAGTGATGACGCAGGGGCGCAGGACGGCTACACCTTC	CASSDDAGAQDGYTF
TRBV6-1	TRBJ2-7	TRBD2	-	TGTGCCACTTCCGGGACTAGCGGTTCCTACGAGCAGTACTTC	CATSGTSGSYEQYF
TRBV9	TRBJ2-6	-	-	TGTGCCAGCAGCGTAGTTAGCGTAACCGGCTCTGGGGCCAACGTCCTGACTTTC	CASSVVSVTGSGANVLTF
TRBV11-2	TRBJ1-1	-	-	TGTGCCAGCAGCCCCCTGTATACTGAAGCTTTCTTT	CASSPLYTEAFF
TRBV7-6	TRBJ2-2	TRBD2	once	TGTGCCAGCAGCTTATGGCTAGCGGAAGGCGGAACCGGGGAGCTGTTTTTT	CASSLWLAEGGTGELFF
TRBV10-3	TRBJ2-7	TRBD2	-	TGTGCCATCGGGACTAGCGGGGGTTACGAGCAGTACTTC	CAIGTSGGYEQYF
TRBV9	TRBJ2-5	TRBD2	-	TGTGCCAGCAGCCTCGCTATTGGCGGGGGACAAGAGACCCAGTACTTC	CASSLAIGGGQETQYF
TRBV28	TRBJ1-2	-	-	TGTGCCAGCAGCTTCTGGGGCAGGGAAGCCTATGGCTACACCTTC	CASSFWGREAYGYTF
TRBV13	TRBJ1-5	-	-	TGTGCCAGCAGCGTACGCGGGACGGAGGGTAATCAGCCCCAGCATTTT	CASSVRGTEGNQPQHF
TRBV30	TRBJ1-1	-	-	TGTGCCTGGAGTGACAGGGAAGGGGGCACTGAAGCTTTCTTT	CAWSDREGGTEAFF
TRBV9	TRBJ1-5	-	-	TGTGCCAGCAGCGTAGGTCCAGCCCGCAATCAGCCCCAGCATTTT	CASSVGPARNQPQHF
TRBV27	TRBJ2-7	-	-	TGTGCCAGTGCCCTGGTGGAAGCCTACGAGCAGTACTTC	CASALVEAYEQYF
TRBV5-6	TRBJ2-7	-	-	TGTGCCAGCAGCTTGGTGGTTCGCGACGAGCAGTACTTC	CASSLVVRDEQYF
TRBV4-2	TRBJ1-2	-	-	TGTGCCAGCAGCCAAGCTCAAGCTATAGTTAACTATGGCTACACCTTC	CASSQAQAIVNYGYTF
TRBV4-1	TRBJ2-2	-	-	TGCGCCAGCAGCCGTCTTGTTGGGGGGACCGGGGAGCTGTTTTTT	CASSRLVGGTGELFF
TRBV5-6	TRBJ1-5	-	-	TGTGCCAGCAGCTTGGAAGGGGGCAATCAGCCCCAGCATTTT	CASSLEGGNQPQHF
TRBV10-3	TRBJ2-1	TRBD1	-	TGTGCCATCAGTGCCGCCGGACAGGGAGGCAATGAGCAGTTCTTC	CAISAAGQGGNEQFF
TRBV6-1	TRBJ2-1	-	-	TGTGCCAGCACCTTCCCGGGTAGCAATGAGCAGTTCTTC	CASTFPGSNEQFF
TRBV5-6	TRBJ2-2	-	-	TGTGCCAGCAGCTTGGAGCGAGCAGCCGGGGAGCTGTTTTTT	CASSLERAAGELFF
TRBV7-9	TRBJ2-7	TRBD1	-	TGTGCCAGCAGCAGACAGGGCCTCGAGCAGTACTTC	CASSRQGLEQYF
TRBV27	TRBJ2-7	TRBD2	-	TGTGCCAGCTCGACTAGCGGGAGGGCCTTACAACCCTACGAGCAGTACTTC	CASSTSGRALQPYEQYF
TRBV7-9	TRBJ1-2	-	-	TGTGCCAGCAGCTCGGGACCGTCTGGCTACACCTTC	CASSSGPSGYTF
TRBV19	TRBJ2-1	TRBD2	-	TGTGCCAGTAGCCAGCCGGGACTAGCGACGATCAATGAGCAGTTCTTC	CASSQPGLATINEQFF
TRBV19	TRBJ2-5	-	-	TGTGCCAGTAGTATGTGGCTAGCCGGGGAGACCCAGTACTTC	CASSMWLAGETQYF
TRBV27	TRBJ1-2	TRBD1	-	TGTGCCAGCAGTGGGACAGGGTACTATGGCTACACCTTC	CASSGTGYYGYTF
TRBV27	TRBJ2-2	TRBD2	-	TGTGCCAGCAATAGGGGACTAGCTGGTTCCACCGGGGAGCTGTTTTTT	CASNRGLAGSTGELFF
TRBV4-1	TRBJ2-7	-	-	TGCGCCAGCAGCCAAGAGACAGGACAGACCTACGAGCAGTACTTC	CASSQETGQTYEQYF
TRBV7-9	TRBJ2-7	TRBD2	-	TGTGCCAGCAGCGCCCAATCCCCTGCTAGCGGGGGAAGCTCCTACGAGCAGTACTTC	CASSAQSPASGGSSYEQYF
TRBV2	TRBJ2-7	TRBD1	-	TGTGCCAGCAGGTTACCGGGACAGATGTACGAGCAGTACTTC	CASRLPGQMYEQYF
TRBV5-1	TRBJ2-7	-	-	TGCGCCAGCAGCTGGGAGACAGACAACTACGAGCAGTACTTC	CASSWETDNYEQYF